The 7 T cell receptor beta chains in this list originate from one sample, sequenced in a study of blood T cells in healthy people across ages. Sample-barcoded 5' priming and a J-beta primer mix drove a second PCR of roughly 6 to 12 cycles. TCRdb analysed the 5' RACE reads with MiXCR anew, one entry per CDR3 protein. The sample includes some 890,000 distinct CDR3 sequences, 25% to 35% of them seen just once. The sample also formed part of further work on T cells of mothers and their children.

Material: blood. These receptors originate from a middle-aged woman in good health.

This clonotype showed up many times. The chain recombines TRBV5-1 with TRBJ2-4; D is possibly TRBD2 (6 bases). CDR1 is SGHRS and CDR2 is YFSETQ in the germline V gene. With 0 bases removed from V and 3 bases from J, the gap between germline ends came to 13 bases. This CDR3 is built from 16 residues. The CDR3 DNA follows: TGCGCCAGCAGCTTGGAGTTTGTCGGGGGCAAAAACATTCAGTACTTC. It translates to CASSLEFVGGKNIQYF.

This clonotype was detected only a few times. V usage is TRBV27 and J usage is TRBJ2-7, with D unclear. Germline loops: CDR1 MNHEY, CDR2 SMNVEV (reference sequence). This CDR3 comprises 12 residues. The V end lost 5 bases, the J end lost 5 bases, and 10 bases lay between the germline ends. The CDR3 spells CASSPSSHEQYF. CDR3 in DNA: TGTGCCAGCAGTCCCTCGAGCCACGAGCAGTACTTC.

J is TRBJ2-5 and V is TRBV18, with D possibly TRBD1 on 5 matching bases. The closer fit of TRBJ2-7 to the DNA end suggests the J call may be wrong. The CDR3 sequence is 13 residues long. Looked up from germline, CDR1 is KGHSH and CDR2 is LQKENI. The DNA for the CDR3 is TGTGCCAGCTCATCGTTGGACATTACCGAGCAGTACTTC. Translation gives CASSSLDITEQYF.

V is TRBV5-1 and J is TRBJ1-1; D gene unclear. The CDR3 extends over 15 amino acids. The V and J ends lost 0 bases and 1 base respectively, with 10 bases between them. Germline V gene lookup returns CDR1 SGHRS and CDR2 YFSETQ. CDR3 region: CASSLALKGNTEAFF. CDR3 bases: TGCGCCAGCAGCTTGGCCCTGAAGGGGAACACTGAAGCTTTCTTT.

The chain recombines TRBV5-1 with TRBJ2-1, with 11 bases matching TRBD2. Per germline, CDR1 SGHRS and CDR2 YFSETQ. The CDR3 is made up of 16 amino acids. V was pared by 4 bases and J by 2 bases, with 5 bases of the junction left unmatched. CDR3 DNA: TGCGCCAGCAGCAGCCATAGCGGGGGGGCCTACAATGAGCAGTTCTTC. It encodes CASSSHSGGAYNEQFF.

CDR3 loop: CASGDSLPYEQYF. The DNA for the CDR3 is TGTGCCAGCGGCGACAGTCTTCCCTACGAGCAGTACTTC. The V gene is TRBV6-1, the J gene TRBJ2-7; maybe TRBD1 (5 bases). CDR1 is MNHNS, CDR2 SASEGT, per germline. The CDR3 is 13 amino acids. V lost 8 bases and J 2 bases, leaving 13 bases between the germline ends.

This clonotype was picked up many times. The rearrangement uses TRBV10-3 and TRBJ1-1; TRBD1 matches 8 bases. The V and J ends lost 7 bases and 2 bases, in that order; junction bases with no gene match: 6. Per germline, CDR1 ENHRY and CDR2 SYGVKD. The CDR3 has 14 residues. DNA for the CDR3: TGTGCCATCACTGGACAGGGAGGTAACACTGAAGCTTTCTTT. Translation: CAITGQGGNTEAFF.